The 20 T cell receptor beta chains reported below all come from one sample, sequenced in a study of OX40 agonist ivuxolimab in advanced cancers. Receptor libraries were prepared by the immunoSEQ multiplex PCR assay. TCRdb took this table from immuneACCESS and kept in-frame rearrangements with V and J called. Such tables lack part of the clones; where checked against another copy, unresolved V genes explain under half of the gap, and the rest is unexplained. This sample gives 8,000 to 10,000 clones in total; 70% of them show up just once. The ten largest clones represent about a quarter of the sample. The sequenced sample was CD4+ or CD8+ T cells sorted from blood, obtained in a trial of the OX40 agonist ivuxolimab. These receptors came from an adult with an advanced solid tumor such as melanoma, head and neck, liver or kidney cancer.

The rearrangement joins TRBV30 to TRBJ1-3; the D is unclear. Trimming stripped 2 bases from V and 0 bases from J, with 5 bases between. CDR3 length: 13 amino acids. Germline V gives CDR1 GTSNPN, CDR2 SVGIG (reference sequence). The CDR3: CAWSLDSGNTIYF. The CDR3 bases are TGTGCCTGGAGTCTTGACTCTGGAAACACCATATATTTT. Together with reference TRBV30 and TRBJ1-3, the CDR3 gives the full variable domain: SQTIHQWPATLVQPVGSPLSLECTVEGTSNPNLYWYRQAAGRGLQLLFYSVGIGQISSEVPQNLSASRPQDRQFILSSKKLLLSDSGFYLCAWSLDSGNTIYFGEGSWLTVV.

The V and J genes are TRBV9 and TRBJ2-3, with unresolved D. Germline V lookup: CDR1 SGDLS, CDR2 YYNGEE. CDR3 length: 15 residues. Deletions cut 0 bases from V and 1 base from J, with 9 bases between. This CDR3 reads CASSVEQARTDTQYF. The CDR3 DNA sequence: TGTGCCAGCAGCGTAGAACAAGCGCGCACAGATACGCAGTATTTT. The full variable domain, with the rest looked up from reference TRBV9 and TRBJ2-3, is DSGVTQTPKHLITATGQRVTLRCSPRSGDLSVYWYQQSLDQGLQFLIQYYNGEERAKGNILERFSAQQFPDLHSELNLSSLELGDSALYFCASSVEQARTDTQYFGPGTRLTVL.

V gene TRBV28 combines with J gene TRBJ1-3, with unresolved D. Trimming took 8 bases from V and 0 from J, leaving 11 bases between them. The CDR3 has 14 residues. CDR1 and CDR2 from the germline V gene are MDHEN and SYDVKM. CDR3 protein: CASLFGGSGNTIYF. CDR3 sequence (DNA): TGTGCCAGCCTGTTCGGCGGCTCTGGAAACACCATATATTTT.

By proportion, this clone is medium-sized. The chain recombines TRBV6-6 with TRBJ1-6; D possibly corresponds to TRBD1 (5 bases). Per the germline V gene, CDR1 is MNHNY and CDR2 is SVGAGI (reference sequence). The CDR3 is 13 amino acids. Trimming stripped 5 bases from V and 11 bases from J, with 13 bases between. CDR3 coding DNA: TGTGCCAGCAGTCTGGGGACCCAACCACCCCTCCACTTT. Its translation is CASSLGTQPPLHF.

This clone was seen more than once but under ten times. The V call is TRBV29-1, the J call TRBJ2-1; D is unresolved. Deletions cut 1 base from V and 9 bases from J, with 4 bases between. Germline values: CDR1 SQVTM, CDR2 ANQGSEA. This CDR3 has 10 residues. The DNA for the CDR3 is TGCAGCGTTGAAGGTCCTGAGCAGTTCTTC. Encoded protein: CSVEGPEQFF.

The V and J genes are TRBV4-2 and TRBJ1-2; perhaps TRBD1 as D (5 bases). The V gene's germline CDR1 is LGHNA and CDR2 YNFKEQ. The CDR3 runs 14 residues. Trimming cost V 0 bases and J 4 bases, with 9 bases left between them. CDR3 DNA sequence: TGTGCCAGCAGCCAAGAAGACAGCAGCTATGGCTACACCTTC. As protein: CASSQEDSSYGYTF.

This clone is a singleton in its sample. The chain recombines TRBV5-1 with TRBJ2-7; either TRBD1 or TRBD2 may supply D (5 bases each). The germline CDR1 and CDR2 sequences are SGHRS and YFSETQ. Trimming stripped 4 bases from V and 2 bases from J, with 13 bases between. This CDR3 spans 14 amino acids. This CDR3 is CASSLGSGPYEQYF. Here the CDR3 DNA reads TGCGCCAGCAGCCTAGGATCGGGGCCCTACGAGCAGTACTTC.

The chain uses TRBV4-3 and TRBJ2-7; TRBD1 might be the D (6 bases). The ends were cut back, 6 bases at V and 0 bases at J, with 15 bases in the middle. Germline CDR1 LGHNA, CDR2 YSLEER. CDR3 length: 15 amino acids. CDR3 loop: CASRAGLGASYEQYF. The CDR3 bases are TGCGCCAGCAGAGCAGGACTGGGGGCCTCCTACGAGCAGTACTTC.

Here the CDR3 reads CSARVVLEQFF. The CDR3, as DNA: TGCAGTGCTAGGGTCGTGCTTGAGCAGTTCTTC. This chain joins TRBV20-1 and TRBJ2-1; D not resolved. The CDR3 runs to 11 residues. V gave up 3 bases and J gave up 9 bases, with 9 bases separating them. Germline V gives CDR1 DFQATT, CDR2 SNEGSKA (reference sequence).

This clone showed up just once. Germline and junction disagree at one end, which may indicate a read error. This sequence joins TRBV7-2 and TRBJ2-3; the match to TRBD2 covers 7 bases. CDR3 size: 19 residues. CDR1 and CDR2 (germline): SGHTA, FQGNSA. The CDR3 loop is CASILRAGPLGAYRDTQYF. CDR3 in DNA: TGTGCCAGCATCTTAAGAGCGGGGCCCCTCGGGGCCTACAGAGATACGCAGTATTTT.

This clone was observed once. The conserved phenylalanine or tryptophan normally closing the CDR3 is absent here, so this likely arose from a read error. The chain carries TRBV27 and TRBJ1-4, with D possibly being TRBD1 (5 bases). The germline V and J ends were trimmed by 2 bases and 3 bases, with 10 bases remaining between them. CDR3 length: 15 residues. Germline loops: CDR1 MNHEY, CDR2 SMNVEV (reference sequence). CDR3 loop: CASSLGGVSNEKLFP. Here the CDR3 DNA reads TGTGCCAGCAGTTTAGGGGGTGTCTCTAATGAAAAACTGTTTCCT.

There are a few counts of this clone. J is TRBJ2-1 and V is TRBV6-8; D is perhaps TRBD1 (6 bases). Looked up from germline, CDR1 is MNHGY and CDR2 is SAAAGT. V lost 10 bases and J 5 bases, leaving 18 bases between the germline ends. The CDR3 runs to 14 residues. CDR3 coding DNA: TGTGCCACCCCTACTCAGGGGTTCGACAATGAGCAGTTCTTC. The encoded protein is CATPTQGFDNEQFF.

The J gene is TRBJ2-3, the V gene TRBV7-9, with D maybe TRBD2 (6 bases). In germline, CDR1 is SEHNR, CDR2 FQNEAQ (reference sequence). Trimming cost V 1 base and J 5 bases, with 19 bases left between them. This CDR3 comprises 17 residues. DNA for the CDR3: TGTGCCAGCAGCTTAGAGGTATCGGAAACGGGGGTAGATACGCAGTATTTT. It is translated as CASSLEVSETGVDTQYF.

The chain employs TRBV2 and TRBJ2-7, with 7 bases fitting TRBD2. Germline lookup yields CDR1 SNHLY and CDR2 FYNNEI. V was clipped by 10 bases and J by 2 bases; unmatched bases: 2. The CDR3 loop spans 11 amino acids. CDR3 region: CATRGAYEQYF. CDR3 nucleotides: TGTGCCACCCGGGGGGCCTACGAGCAGTACTTC.

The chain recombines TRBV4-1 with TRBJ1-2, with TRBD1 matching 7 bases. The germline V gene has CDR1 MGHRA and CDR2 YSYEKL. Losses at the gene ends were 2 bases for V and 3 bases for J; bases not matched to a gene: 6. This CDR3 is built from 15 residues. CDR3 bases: TGCGCCAGCAGCCAAATACAGGGGTTGGACTATGGCTACACCTTC. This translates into CASSQIQGLDYGYTF.

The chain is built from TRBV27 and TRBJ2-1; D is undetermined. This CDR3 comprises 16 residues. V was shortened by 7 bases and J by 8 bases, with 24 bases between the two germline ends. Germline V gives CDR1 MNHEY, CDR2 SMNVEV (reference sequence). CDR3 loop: CASNRSPVSDLDEQFF. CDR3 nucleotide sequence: TGTGCCAGCAATCGGTCCCCAGTGTCCGACCTCGATGAGCAGTTCTTC.

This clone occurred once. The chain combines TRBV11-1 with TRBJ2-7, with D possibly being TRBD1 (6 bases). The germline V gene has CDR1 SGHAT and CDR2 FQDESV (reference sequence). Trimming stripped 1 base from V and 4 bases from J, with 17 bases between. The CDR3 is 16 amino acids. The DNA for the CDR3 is TGTGCCAGCAGCTTAGACGGAACAGGGAGTGGTTACGAGCAGTACTTC. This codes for CASSLDGTGSGYEQYF. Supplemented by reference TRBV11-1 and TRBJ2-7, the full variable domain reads EAEVAQSPRYKITEKSQAVAFWCDPISGHATLYWYRQILGQGPELLVQFQDESVVDDSQLPKDRFSAERLKGVDSTLKIQPAELGDSAMYLCASSLDGTGSGYEQYFGPGTRLTVT.

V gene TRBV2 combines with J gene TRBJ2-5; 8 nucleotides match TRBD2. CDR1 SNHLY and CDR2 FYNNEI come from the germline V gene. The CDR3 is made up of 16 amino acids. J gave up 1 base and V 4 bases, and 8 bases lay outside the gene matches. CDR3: CASSGLGLGPQETQYF. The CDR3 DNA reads TGTGCCAGCAGTGGGTTGGGACTAGGCCCCCAAGAGACCCAGTACTTC.

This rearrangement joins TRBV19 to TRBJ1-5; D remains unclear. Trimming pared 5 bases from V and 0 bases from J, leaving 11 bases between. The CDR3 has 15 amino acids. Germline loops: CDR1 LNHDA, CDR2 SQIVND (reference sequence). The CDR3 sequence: CASSVDHNSNQPQHF. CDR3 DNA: TGTGCCAGTAGTGTCGACCATAATAGCAATCAGCCCCAGCATTTT.

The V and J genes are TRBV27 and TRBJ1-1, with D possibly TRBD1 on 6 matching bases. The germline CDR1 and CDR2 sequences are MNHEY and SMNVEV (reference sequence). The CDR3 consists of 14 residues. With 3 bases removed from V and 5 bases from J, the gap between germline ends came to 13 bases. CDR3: CASSLRRGSTEAFF. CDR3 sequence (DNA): TGTGCCAGCAGTTTGAGGAGGGGGTCGACTGAAGCTTTCTTT.